This T cell receptor beta chain emerged from a study of T-cell memory formation after mild COVID-19 listed by TCRdb under 2021. Turning to the overall study: Most TCR sequence clusters were specific to one of the two donors. In a couple of donors, T-cell clones that expanded and contracted after mild COVID-19 were followed by sequencing TCRalpha and TCRbeta repertoires longitudinally. Two young, previously healthy adult volunteers, one female and one male, were included in the cohort. Overall results and qualifications from the work: The study covered only a couple of mild cases, and larger cohorts including severe cases with pre-infection samples were considered necessary. SARS-CoV-2 specificity was not confirmed for the second-wave clones peaking on day 37. Contracting CD4+ clones appeared mostly in the CM and EM memory subsets, whereas CD8+ clones were enriched in EMRA. Some responding clones were found in pre-infection memory, which suggests that pre-existing cross-reactive memory T cells took part in the SARS-CoV-2 response. Clones that contracted from day 15 to 85 showed balanced CD4/CD8 phenotypes, whereas a second wave of clones that expanded from day 15 to 37 leaned towards CD4+.

On this clonotype: Its antigen has not been determined. The input lacks base qualities; no much larger clone sits a single base away.

Ficoll-Paque density gradient centrifugation was used to isolate PBMCs. CDR1 and CDR2, per the germline V gene, are SGHDN and FVKESK. From its cysteine to its phenylalanine, the CDR3 spans 15 amino acids. Just the 45-base CDR3 DNA is kept, in frame starting at base 1. Relative to germline, V is 2 bases shorter and J is 4 bases shorter, with 14 bases between their ends. The data were produced on an Illumina NovaSeq 6000. Using 5'RACE with constant-segment primers, TCRalpha and TCRbeta cDNA libraries were constructed, with sample barcodes and unique molecular identifiers added in the process. RNA was extracted from every sample with Trizol reagent. Libraries were amplified in two PCR steps, with a second sample barcode and Illumina TruSeq adapters added in the second step. Sequencing of the libraries was done on an Illumina NovaSeq, producing 2 x 150 bp paired-end reads. On the study's bioinformatics: The reads were demultiplexed and collapsed into UMI-guided consensus sequences using migec v1.2.7. Using mixcr v2.1.11, UMI consensuses were aligned to TRA and TRB V and J templates and then assembled into clonotypes. Expanded or contracted clonotypes were those called significant by both edgeR and NoisET, with noise models trained on biological replicates. edgeR calls used a false discovery rate-adjusted p below 0.01 and a log2 fold-change threshold of 1. PCA with hierarchical clustering of max-normalized trajectories of the 1000 most abundant clonotypes was used as exploratory dynamics analysis. Each responding clone was given a CD4 or CD8 phenotype based on the CD4+ and CD8+ repertoires, which had been sequenced separately. Using fastp trimming at Q25 and MiXCR clonotype assembly, TCRdb reanalyzed the public sequencing data and kept in-frame beta chains. Rows matching on CDR3 protein sequence are summarized as one entry with the most common DNA and genes. Clone size and V and J calls follow TCRdb, not the original study. The sample records 430,000 or so distinct CDR3 sequences, roughly 25% of which are singletons. The top ten clones comprise about an eighth of the sample.

The receptor chain draws on TRBV14 and TRBJ1-2; possibly the D gene is TRBD1, per 5 matching bases. The sequenced material came from PBMCs or a T cell subset sorted from them (not recorded which). This TCR was sampled from an adult woman who had mild COVID-19 (a few samples of this study predate the infection). The sample titles of this study are shuffled in the database, so cell type and time point are left out; the donor was told from shared clones. CDR3 sequence: CASSQQGFGLYGYTF. The DNA reads TGTGCCAGCAGCCAACAGGGATTCGGCCTCTATGGCTACACCTTC.